These 25 T cell receptor beta chains were all obtained from the same sample, sequenced in a study of cytomegalovirus exposure and HLA in healthy donors. Primers for the PCR totalled 60 Vbeta and 13 Jbeta. Method: immunoSEQ multiplex PCR; TCRdb's copy keeps in-frame clones and lacks some. The sample includes some 170,000 clones, about 80% seen only once; the top ten take 1%. Source material: PBMCs. The receptor source for this set is a woman aged 40 to 50 in good health and CMV-seronegative.

The rearrangement uses TRBV7-2 and TRBJ2-7, with a weak D call TRBD1 (5 bases). The CDR3 has 13 residues. V shed 2 bases and J shed 5 bases, with 10 bases lying between them. Per the germline V gene, CDR1 is SGHTA and CDR2 is FQGNSA. In DNA form, the CDR3 reads TGTGCCAGCAGCTTATGGGGCTTTGACGAGCAGTACTTC. Protein sequence: CASSLWGFDEQYF.

V gene TRBV5-1 combines with J gene TRBJ2-5, with TRBD2 matching 14 bases. Germline V gene data show CDR1 as SGHRS and CDR2 as YFSETQ. CDR3 length: 16 residues. V lost 4 bases to trimming and J lost 5 bases; unmatched junction nucleotides: 7. Here the CDR3 reads CASSQTSGRAGETQYF. The CDR3 region has the DNA TGCGCCAGCAGCCAGACTAGCGGGAGGGCCGGGGAGACCCAGTACTTC.

The J gene is TRBJ1-4, the V gene TRBV7-2, with unresolved D. V lost 4 bases and J 7 bases, leaving 10 bases between the germline ends. This CDR3 is built from 13 residues. The germline gives CDR1 SGHTA, CDR2 FQGNSA. Written as DNA, the CDR3 is TGTGCCAGCAGCTCGATGCGGAGTGAAAAACTGTTTTTT. Its translation: CASSSMRSEKLFF.

This clone has just a few counts. The sample contains more than one DNA sequence encoding this CDR3. The J gene is TRBJ2-5, the V gene TRBV7-2; D is possibly TRBD2 (5 bases). Per germline, CDR1 SGHTA and CDR2 FQGNSA. The CDR3 contains 13 residues. The V end lost 5 bases, the J end lost 5 bases, and 12 bases lay between the germline ends. Here the CDR3 reads CASSRGSGETQYF. The CDR3 nucleotides read TGTGCCAGCAGCCGAGGGTCCGGGGAGACCCAGTACTTC.

This rearrangement joins TRBV11-2 to TRBJ2-7; D not resolved. CDR3 length equals 12 residues. V dropped 6 bases and J dropped 4 bases, with 10 bases sitting between them. Germline V gives CDR1 SGHAT, CDR2 FQNNGV. The CDR3 loop is CASSLAGYEQYF. The CDR3 bases are TGTGCCAGCAGTTTGGCAGGTTACGAGCAGTACTTC. Looking up the rest from reference TRBV11-2 and TRBJ2-7 gives the full variable domain: EAGVAQSPRYKIIEKRQSVAFWCNPISGHATLYWYQQILGQGPKLLIQFQNNGVVDDSQLPKDRFSAERLKGVDSTLKIQPAKLEDSAVYLCASSLAGYEQYFGPGTRLTVT.

The CDR3 DNA reads TGTGCCAGCACCGAGTCCGGGAGGCCCTACAATGAGCAGTTCTTC. Amino acid sequence: CASTESGRPYNEQFF. The chain employs TRBV6-1 and TRBJ2-1, with 7 bases aligning to TRBD2. Germline assignment: CDR1 MNHNS and CDR2 SASEGT. V lost 7 bases to trimming and J lost 2 bases; unmatched junction nucleotides: 8. This CDR3 is 15 amino acids long.

The V call is TRBV27, the J call TRBJ1-1; 7 bases are a match to TRBD1. CDR1 MNHEY and CDR2 SMNVEV come from the germline V gene (reference sequence). Trimming took 6 bases from V and 1 from J; bases not matched to a gene: 5. This CDR3 comprises 14 residues. In nucleotides, the CDR3 is TGTGCCAGCAGCTCCCGGACAGGGAACACTGAAGCTTTCTTT. Amino acid sequence: CASSSRTGNTEAFF.

V gene TRBV7-9 combines with J gene TRBJ2-7; D perhaps matches TRBD2 (6 bases). The CDR3 consists of 14 residues. In germline, CDR1 is SEHNR, CDR2 FQNEAQ (reference sequence). Between the trimmed V and J ends, which lost 6 bases and 3 bases, there was a span of 15 bases. The chain's CDR3 is CASSAGGGLYEQYF. In DNA form, the CDR3 reads TGTGCCAGCAGTGCCGGTGGAGGGCTCTACGAGCAGTACTTC.

V is TRBV30 and J is TRBJ2-1, with D possibly being TRBD2 (5 bases). CDR3 length: 15 residues. Trimming shortened V by 3 bases and J by 6 bases, and 18 bases separated the two germline ends. Germline V gene sequence: CDR1 GTSNPN, CDR2 SVGIG (reference sequence). The DNA of the CDR3 is TGTGCCTGGAGCCCGTTAGGGCGAGGGTCCAATGAGCAGTTCTTC. Amino acids: CAWSPLGRGSNEQFF.

The genes are TRBV29-1 and TRBJ2-7; maybe TRBD1 (6 bases). The CDR3 runs 12 residues. Germline CDR1 is SQVTM and CDR2 is ANQGSEA. Trimming shortened V by 1 base and J by 2 bases, and 6 bases separated the two germline ends. DNA of the CDR3: TGCAGCGTTGAAGCAGGGGCCTACGAGCAGTACTTC. Protein sequence: CSVEAGAYEQYF.

The chain has TRBV2 and TRBJ1-1, with TRBD1 as a possible D gene (5 bases). Trimming cost V 4 bases and J 11 bases, with 17 bases left between them. Germline V gene sequence: CDR1 SNHLY, CDR2 FYNNEI. The CDR3 runs to 13 residues. CDR3 amino acids: CASSVNQGGLAFF. The CDR3 coding sequence is TGTGCCAGCAGTGTTAACCAGGGCGGATTGGCTTTCTTT.

The chain is built from TRBV6-1 and TRBJ2-7, with D maybe TRBD2 (6 bases). This CDR3 has 16 amino acids. Between the trimmed V and J ends, which lost 1 base and 9 bases, there was a span of 22 bases. The germline V gene has CDR1 MNHNS and CDR2 SASEGT. The CDR3 nucleotides read TGTGCCAGCAGTGAAGAATTGTGGGGGGACCCCACACGGCAGTACTTC. The encoded protein is CASSEELWGDPTRQYF.

V is TRBV27 and J is TRBJ2-1; the D gene is possibly TRBD1 (5 bases). The germline V and J ends were trimmed by 2 bases and 1 base, with 9 bases remaining between them. The V gene's germline CDR1 is MNHEY and CDR2 SMNVEV (reference sequence). The CDR3 contains 15 residues. This CDR3 is CASSLSRESYNEQFF. As DNA, the CDR3 is TGTGCCAGCAGTTTAAGCAGGGAATCCTACAATGAGCAGTTCTTC.

The chain carries TRBV6-5 and TRBJ1-2, with D maybe TRBD1 (5 bases). The V gene's germline CDR1 is MNHEY and CDR2 SVGAGI. This CDR3 has 15 residues. V lost 5 bases and J 8 bases, leaving 21 bases between the germline ends. DNA of the CDR3: TGTGCCAGCAGTCGTCACCTCAGGGCCGGGGGAGGCTACACCTTC. Its translation: CASSRHLRAGGGYTF.

The rearrangement uses TRBV25-1 and TRBJ2-1, with 10 positions matching TRBD2. CDR1 is MGHDK and CDR2 is SYGVNS in the germline V gene. CDR3 length: 14 amino acids. V shed 4 bases and J 6 bases; nucleotides not matched to a gene: 3. The CDR3 sequence: CASSASGRANEQFF. CDR3 nucleotides: TGTGCCAGCAGTGCGAGCGGGAGGGCCAATGAGCAGTTCTTC. The variable domain in full, with the rest retrieved from reference TRBV25-1 and TRBJ2-1, is EADIYQTPRYLVIGTGKKITLECSQTMGHDKMYWYQQDPGMELHLIHYSYGVNSTEKGDLSSESTVSRIRTEHFPLTLESARPSHTSQYLCASSASGRANEQFFGPGTRLTVL.

This chain joins TRBV6-6 and TRBJ2-2, with 12 bases matching TRBD2. The length of the CDR3 is 16 residues. In germline, CDR1 is MNHNY, CDR2 SVGAGI (reference sequence). J was trimmed by 7 bases and V by 4 bases; bases with no gene match: 7. CDR3 in DNA: TGTGCCAGCAGTTCCCCTAGCGGGAGGGGGGACGGGGAGCTGTTTTTT. Its protein is CASSSPSGRGDGELFF.

The CDR3 region is CSVPRPVGTRGPNEQFF. The CDR3, as DNA: TGCAGCGTTCCGAGACCAGTGGGGACTAGAGGTCCCAATGAGCAGTTCTTC. The rearrangement joins TRBV29-1 to TRBJ2-1; TRBD2 aligns across 8 bases. Germline assignment: CDR1 SQVTM and CDR2 ANQGSEA. V was pared by 5 bases and J by 6 bases, with 18 bases of the junction left unmatched. The CDR3 spans 17 residues.

The genes are TRBV29-1 and TRBJ2-1; 10 nucleotides match TRBD2. CDR1 is SQVTM and CDR2 is ANQGSEA in the germline V gene. Losses at the gene ends were 7 bases for V and 9 bases for J; bases not matched to a gene: 12. This CDR3 contains 14 residues. CDR3 DNA sequence: TGCAGCGGGGGAACGCGACTAGCGGGCGGTGAGCAGTTCTTC. It encodes CSGGTRLAGGEQFF.

The V call is TRBV5-1, the J call TRBJ2-1, with D perhaps TRBD1 (6 bases). There are 16 residues in the CDR3. In germline, CDR1 is SGHRS, CDR2 YFSETQ. Trimming took off 7 bases at V and 0 bases at J, with 17 bases between the two ends. DNA for the CDR3: TGCGCCAGCGGATTCCCACTAGGGGGCTCCTACAATGAGCAGTTCTTC. This codes for CASGFPLGGSYNEQFF.

This clone occurred once. J is TRBJ1-6 and V is TRBV5-1; 7 bases match TRBD1. In germline, CDR1 is SGHRS, CDR2 YFSETQ. V shed 5 bases, J shed 8 bases, and the junction held 7 bases outside the gene matches. This CDR3 contains 14 residues. CDR3 region: CASRTQGIDSPLHF. In DNA form, the CDR3 reads TGCGCCAGCAGAACACAGGGGATAGATTCACCCCTCCACTTT.

The V call is TRBV2, the J call TRBJ1-1; 9 bases map to TRBD1. Germline V lookup: CDR1 SNHLY, CDR2 FYNNEI. This CDR3 has 14 residues. The ends lost 4 bases at V and 8 bases at J; junction bases unmatched: 8. The CDR3 loop is CASSGLQGASEAFF. In DNA form, the CDR3 reads TGTGCCAGCAGTGGGTTACAGGGGGCTTCCGAAGCTTTCTTT. Using reference TRBV2 and TRBJ1-1 for the parts outside the CDR3, the full variable domain is EPEVTQTPSHQVTQMGQEVILRCVPISNHLYFYWYRQILGQKVEFLVSFYNNEISEKSEIFDDQFSVERPDGSNFTLKIRSTKLEDSAMYFCASSGLQGASEAFFGQGTRLTVV.

The chain uses TRBV7-2 and TRBJ1-2; D possibly corresponds to TRBD1 (6 bases). Trimming left V 5 bases short and J 4 bases short, with 14 bases between. CDR1 is SGHTA, CDR2 FQGNSA, per germline. This CDR3 contains 14 residues. This CDR3 is CASSPAGGGYGYTF. The CDR3 coding sequence is TGTGCCAGCAGCCCAGCGGGGGGCGGCTATGGCTACACCTTC.

V gene TRBV5-1 combines with J gene TRBJ2-4; TRBD1 agrees at 8 bases. The trim removed 4 bases at V and 8 bases at J, leaving 8 bases unmatched. The CDR3 extends over 14 amino acids. Germline V gives CDR1 SGHRS, CDR2 YFSETQ. For the CDR3, the DNA is TGCGCCAGCAGCGGGACCGACAGGGGAGACATTCAGTACTTC. Encoded protein: CASSGTDRGDIQYF. The variable domain in full, with the rest retrieved from reference TRBV5-1 and TRBJ2-4, is KAGVTQTPRYLIKTRGQQVTLSCSPISGHRSVSWYQQTPGQGLQFLFEYFSETQRNKGNFPGRFSGRQFSNSRSEMNVSTLELGDSALYLCASSGTDRGDIQYFGAGTRLSVL.

The gene calls are TRBV5-1 and TRBJ2-3, with D unclear. This CDR3 region has 14 residues. Germline CDR1 reads SGHRS; CDR2 reads YFSETQ. V gave up 0 bases and J gave up 0 bases, with 5 bases separating them. The CDR3, as DNA: TGCGCCAGCAGCTTGGCGGAGAGCACAGATACGCAGTATTTT. It specifies CASSLAESTDTQYF.

V and J are TRBV28 and TRBJ2-1, with 9 bases that match TRBD2. Germline V gene lookup returns CDR1 MDHEN and CDR2 SYDVKM. V was pared by 2 bases and J by 12 bases, with 8 bases of the junction left unmatched. The CDR3 loop spans 14 amino acids. CDR3 DNA: TGTGCCAGCAGTTTAGGACTAGCGAATAGGGGGCAGTTCTTC. Translated: CASSLGLANRGQFF.